This T cell receptor beta chain was observed in a study of cytomegalovirus exposure and HLA in healthy donors. Study-wide results and limits: In a later analysis, V- and J-gene trimming of beta chains associated with a DCLRE1C missense variant, replicated independently. Indistinguishable V segments such as TRBV6-2 and TRBV6-3 were excluded. A later analysis showed that HLA-associated TCR beta chains had undergone more clonal expansion than equally common others. In a later analysis, an Asian-associated ancestry cluster reportedly showed fewer N-insertions than the approximately 620-donor mean.

In the case of this clone: Its specificity is unknown.

This CDR3 contains 14 residues. Germline assignment: CDR1 SGDLS and CDR2 YYNGEE. Trimming removed 0 bases from V and 7 bases from J, with 14 bases in between. It was with 60 Vbeta and 13 Jbeta primers that the PCR ran. Libraries were prepared by immunoSEQ multiplex PCR; TCRdb keeps only in-frame clonotypes and omits some of them. The sample carries 150,000 to 200,000 clones, over 75% recorded once. The V call is TRBV9, the J call TRBJ2-7; the D gene is possibly TRBD1 (6 bases). The source is a man over 45 in good health and CMV-seropositive. Specimen: PBMCs. The chain's CDR3 is CASSVAGEMGEQYF. CDR3 nucleotides: TGTGCCAGCAGCGTAGCAGGGGAGATGGGGGAGCAGTACTTC.